The rows below give T cell receptor beta chains drawn from one sample of a study of PD-1 blockade in classical Hodgkin lymphoma. Measured with immunoSEQ multiplex PCR; TCRdb has only the in-frame clones, and not every one. The sample carries 90,000 or so clones, 92% recorded once. This material consisted of peripheral blood mononuclear cells (PBMCs), taken before the second cycle of nivolumab. The source of these receptors is a human donor with classical Hodgkin lymphoma. Each CDR3 is given with its conserved first and last residue. The D gene is left open where the match is weak. Not all rows give a size; the values are once, few, many and, for expanded clones, a class.

V gene	clone size	J gene	D gene	CDR3 protein	CDR3 DNA
TRBV28	NA	TRBJ2-2	NA	CASRDTGELFF	TGTGCCAGCAGAGACACCGGGGAGCTGTTTTTT
TRBV10-3	NA	TRBJ1-5	NA	CAISGDTSNQPQHF	TGTGCCATCAGTGGGGACACCTCGAATCAGCCCCAGCATTTT
TRBV18	NA	TRBJ2-7	TRBD1	CASSKTGNQYEQYF	TGTGCCAGCTCAAAGACAGGGAATCAATACGAGCAGTACTTC
TRBV5-6	NA	TRBJ2-7	NA	CASSLDTLRTWNYEQYF	TGTGCCAGCAGCTTGGACACCTTGAGGACCTGGAACTACGAGCAGTACTTC
TRBV7-9	NA	TRBJ2-7	NA	CASSDQSYEQYF	TGTGCCAGCAGCGATCAGTCCTACGAGCAGTACTTC
TRBV30	NA	TRBJ2-7	NA	CAWSENRVVQYF	TGTGCCTGGAGTGAGAACAGGGTAGTGCAGTACTTC
TRBV29-1	NA	TRBJ2-3	TRBD2	CSVRLAGVSDTQYF	TGCAGCGTTAGGCTAGCGGGAGTGTCAGATACGCAGTATTTT
TRBV11-2	NA	TRBJ2-7	NA	CASSWNRDPFSYEQYF	TGTGCCAGCAGCTGGAACAGGGACCCCTTCTCCTACGAGCAGTACTTC
TRBV6-4	NA	TRBJ2-7	TRBD2	CASSLTSVSGEQYF	TGTGCCAGCAGCCTGACTAGCGTCTCCGGCGAGCAGTACTTC
TRBV27	few	TRBJ2-3	NA	CASNPGGRTDTQYF	TGTGCCAGCAACCCCGGGGGGCGCACAGATACGCAGTATTTT
TRBV5-6	NA	TRBJ2-1	NA	CASSLDELGSSYNEQFF	TGTGCCAGCAGCTTGGATGAGTTGGGTAGTTCCTACAATGAGCAGTTCTTC
TRBV28	NA	TRBJ2-5	NA	CASKFRRRTAQETQYF	TGTGCCAGCAAATTTAGGCGGCGGACAGCCCAAGAGACCCAGTACTTC
TRBV11-3	NA	TRBJ2-3	TRBD2	CASSLVTSGTSTDTQYF	TGTGCCAGCAGCTTAGTGACTAGCGGGACTAGCACAGATACGCAGTATTTT
TRBV15	NA	TRBJ1-4	NA	CATRGDGFEKLFF	TGTGCCACCAGGGGTGACGGATTCGAAAAACTGTTTTTT
TRBV7-6	NA	TRBJ2-1	NA	CASSPIAVSYNEQFF	TGTGCCAGCAGCCCGATAGCGGTCTCCTACAATGAGCAGTTCTTC
TRBV27	few	TRBJ1-1	NA	CASSAWGTEAFF	TGTGCCAGCAGTGCGTGGGGCACTGAAGCTTTCTTT
TRBV4-2	NA	TRBJ2-7	NA	CASSQRSQPYEQYF	TGTGCCAGCAGCCAACGTTCCCAGCCCTACGAGCAGTACTTC
TRBV18	NA	TRBJ1-1	NA	CASSPIQGGTEAFF	TGTGCCAGCTCACCGATACAGGGTGGCACTGAAGCTTTCTTT
TRBV6-1	NA	TRBJ2-1	TRBD2	CASSEGGGREFF	TGTGCCAGCAGTGAAGGGGGCGGGAGAGAGTTCTTC
TRBV5-5	NA	TRBJ1-4	TRBD1	CASTRTGGDEKLFF	TGTGCCAGCACCCGGACAGGAGGAGATGAAAAACTGTTTTTT
TRBV4-1	NA	TRBJ1-4	NA	CASRRIQAGTNEKLFF	TGCGCCAGCAGGAGAATACAGGCGGGAACTAATGAAAAACTGTTTTTT
TRBV11-2	NA	TRBJ2-2	NA	CASRGRRTNTGELFF	TGTGCCAGCAGGGGGCGGAGAACGAACACCGGGGAGCTGTTTTTT
TRBV5-4	NA	TRBJ2-7	TRBD1	CASSLRQGQREQYF	TGTGCCAGCAGCTTGAGACAGGGTCAACGGGAGCAGTACTTC
TRBV25-1	NA	TRBJ2-7	NA	CASSGNRERGEQYF	TGTGCCAGCAGTGGAAACAGGGAACGGGGGGAGCAGTACTTC
TRBV7-9	NA	TRBJ1-5	NA	CASSLVGGATSKQPQHF	TGTGCCAGCAGCTTAGTTGGGGGGGCTACCTCCAAGCAGCCCCAGCATTTT
TRBV4-1	NA	TRBJ2-5	TRBD2	CASSQGSGRAGETQYF	TGCGCCAGCAGCCAAGGCAGCGGGAGGGCCGGTGAGACCCAGTACTTC
TRBV27	NA	TRBJ2-5	NA	CASSPQSGSRIRGKQTQYF	TGTGCCAGCAGTCCCCAAAGTGGATCAAGGATTCGAGGGAAACAGACCCAGTACTTC
TRBV9	NA	TRBJ2-7	NA	CASNSGLISYEQYF	TGTGCCAGCAACAGCGGGCTTATCTCCTACGAGCAGTACTTC
TRBV5-1	NA	TRBJ1-1	NA	CASSTQLSSTEAFF	TGCGCCAGCAGCACCCAGCTATCCAGCACTGAAGCTTTCTTT
TRBV27	NA	TRBJ2-7	TRBD2	CASSYRILPTSAYSYEQYF	TGTGCCAGCAGTTATCGAATACTCCCGACTAGCGCATACTCCTACGAGCAGTACTTC
TRBV29-1	NA	TRBJ1-2	NA	CSVEPRKPYGYTF	TGCAGCGTTGAACCCAGAAAGCCTTATGGCTACACCTTC
TRBV4-1	NA	TRBJ2-1	NA	CASSRGTLDEQFF	TGCGCCAGCAGCCGGGGGACTCTCGATGAGCAGTTCTTC
TRBV4-1	NA	TRBJ1-5	NA	CASSLVVLGIGRNQPQHF	TGCGCCAGCAGCCTAGTGGTTTTGGGAATCGGCCGCAATCAGCCCCAGCATTTT